Below, 32 T cell receptor beta chains from the same sample are listed, as sequenced in a study of CD8 T cells in ankylosing spondylitis. TCRdb recomputed calls from the 5' RACE reads with MiXCR, one row per CDR3 protein. In the table there are a few hundred thousand distinct CDR3 sequences, more than 20% of which are singletons. The sequenced sample was blood, either unsorted or a sorted T cell fraction (not recorded which). The source is a female donor with ankylosing spondylitis or in good health (not recorded which).

This clonotype has at least ten counts. The chain employs TRBV20-1 and TRBJ1-3; D unclear. The CDR3 covers 15 residues. From germline, CDR1 is DFQATT and CDR2 SNEGSKA (reference sequence). V lost 4 bases, J lost 0 bases, and 13 bases lay in between. The CDR3 reads CSAKKSSISGNTIYF. The CDR3 DNA follows: TGCAGTGCTAAAAAAAGCTCAATCTCTGGAAACACCATATATTTT.

This clonotype showed up just a few times. The chain uses TRBV5-5 and TRBJ1-3; possibly TRBD1 for D (5 bases). Germline V lookup: CDR1 SGHKS, CDR2 YYEKEE (reference sequence). Trimming cost V 4 bases and J 3 bases, with 14 bases left between them. This CDR3 spans 15 amino acids. CDR3 nucleotide sequence: TGTGCCAGCAGCCTGCGGGGCCAGGGTGGAAACACCATATATTTT. Amino acids: CASSLRGQGGNTIYF.

This clonotype was detected a few times. The rearrangement joins TRBV12-3 or TRBV12-4 to TRBJ1-1, with D possibly being TRBD1 (6 bases). This CDR3 is 15 amino acids long. With 6 bases removed from V and 3 bases from J, the gap between germline ends came to 17 bases. The CDR3 DNA is TGTGCCAGCAGCCTCTACAGGGATAGACACACTGAAGCTTTCTTT. Its translation is CASSLYRDRHTEAFF.

V gene TRBV29-1 combines with J gene TRBJ1-1; D uncertain. Germline V lookup: CDR1 SQVTM, CDR2 ANQGSEA. Trimming removed 3 bases from V and 1 base from J, with 12 bases in between. This CDR3 has 14 amino acids. The CDR3, as DNA: TGCAGCGTTGATTTAAGATCAGGGAACACTGAAGCTTTCTTT. Its translation is CSVDLRSGNTEAFF.

The chain is built from TRBV20-1 and TRBJ1-5; 7 nucleotides line up with TRBD1. CDR3 length: 14 residues. Germline CDR1 is DFQATT and CDR2 is SNEGSKA (reference sequence). Unmatched junction bases numbered 12, after V lost 6 bases and J lost 7 bases. The CDR3 nucleotides are TGCAGTGCGACGACAGGGAGGGTGAGGCAGCCCCAGCATTTT. Translated: CSATTGRVRQPQHF.

The chain joins TRBV11-2 to TRBJ2-1; 8 bases line up with TRBD2. The germline gives CDR1 SGHAT, CDR2 FQNNGV. CDR3 length: 16 residues. V gave up 5 bases and J gave up 0 bases; unmatched junction bases: 6. This chain's CDR3 is CASSPIAGSSYNEQFF. In DNA, the CDR3 is TGTGCCAGCAGCCCAATAGCGGGAAGCTCCTACAATGAGCAGTTCTTC.

V usage is TRBV7-2 and J usage is TRBJ1-1; 8 nucleotides line up with TRBD1. CDR3 size: 14 residues. V dropped 1 base and J dropped 4; count of bases not matched to a gene: 2. The germline gives CDR1 SGHTA, CDR2 FQGNSA. CDR3 loop: CASSLGTGITEAFF. DNA for the CDR3: TGTGCCAGCAGCTTAGGGACAGGGATCACTGAAGCTTTCTTT.

This clonotype was observed a few times. The chain joins TRBV27 to TRBJ2-1, with 7 bases identical to TRBD2. Trimming removed 6 bases from V and 5 bases from J; junction bases left unmatched: 10. This CDR3 has 15 residues. Germline values: CDR1 MNHEY, CDR2 SMNVEV (reference sequence). CDR3 protein: CASRRVGEGHNEQFF. For the CDR3, the DNA is TGTGCCAGCAGGAGGGTGGGGGAGGGCCACAATGAGCAGTTCTTC.

The gene calls are TRBV5-1 and TRBJ1-1, with 7 nucleotides matching TRBD1. Per germline, CDR1 SGHRS and CDR2 YFSETQ. The CDR3 is 14 amino acids. The J segment lost 3 bases and the V segment lost 4 bases, leaving 6 bases of the junction unmatched. Written as DNA, the CDR3 is TGCGCCAGCAGCAAGACAGGGTATGACACTGAAGCTTTCTTT. Translating gives CASSKTGYDTEAFF. The whole variable domain, remainder taken from reference TRBV5-1 and TRBJ1-1, is KAGVTQTPRYLIKTRGQQVTLSCSPISGHRSVSWYQQTPGQGLQFLFEYFSETQRNKGNFPGRFSGRQFSNSRSEMNVSTLELGDSALYLCASSKTGYDTEAFFGQGTRLTVV.

The chain links TRBV6-2 or TRBV6-3 to TRBJ1-1, with 7 positions matching TRBD1. Germline trimming cut 7 bases from V and 3 bases from J; bases unmatched to any gene: 5. This CDR3 region has 13 residues. Germline V lookup: CDR1 MNHEY, CDR2 SVGEGT. The CDR3 sequence is CASTLTGYTEAFF. For the CDR3, the DNA is TGTGCCAGCACCCTGACAGGGTACACTGAAGCTTTCTTT.

This clonotype was detected many times. The genes are TRBV29-1 and TRBJ1-5; D remains unclear. Germline V gene lookup returns CDR1 SQVTM and CDR2 ANQGSEA. CDR3 length: 14 residues. V dropped 4 bases and J dropped 7 bases, with 17 bases sitting between them. In DNA, the CDR3 is TGCAGCGTTGCCCCGGGAGGCAGCTACCAGCCCCAGCATTTT. This gives the protein CSVAPGGSYQPQHF.

The gene calls are TRBV20-1 and TRBJ2-3; 15 bases align to TRBD2. V was clipped by 6 bases and J by 2 bases; unmatched bases: 9. There are 17 residues in the CDR3. CDR1 is DFQATT, CDR2 SNEGSKA, per germline (reference sequence). The CDR3: CSAGTSGRTYNTDTQYF. The CDR3 DNA reads as TGCAGTGCAGGGACTAGCGGGAGGACCTACAACACAGATACGCAGTATTTT.

The V gene is TRBV6-4, the J gene TRBJ1-2; 10 bases map to TRBD1. V lost 3 bases and J lost 7; bases outside the gene matches: 5. CDR3 length: 14 amino acids. CDR1 and CDR2 from the germline V gene are MRHNA and SNTAGT. CDR3: CASSDWDRGVGYTF. The CDR3 DNA follows: TGTGCCAGCAGTGATTGGGACAGGGGTGTTGGCTACACCTTC.

The chain links TRBV5-1 to TRBJ1-1; D ambiguous. The CDR3 consists of 14 residues. V was shortened by 7 bases and J by 3 bases, with 16 bases between the two germline ends. Germline CDR1 reads SGHRS; CDR2 reads YFSETQ. The CDR3 bases are TGCGCCAGCGCACCAGTACAGAGATACACTGAAGCTTTCTTT. The encoded protein is CASAPVQRYTEAFF.

This clonotype has only a few counts. The chain has TRBV11-1 and TRBJ2-1; possibly TRBD1 or TRBD2 for D (6 bases each). The CDR3 is made up of 15 amino acids. V was shortened by 6 bases and J by 5 bases, with 17 bases between the two germline ends. CDR1 and CDR2 (germline): SGHAT, FQDESV (reference sequence). The CDR3, as DNA: TGTGCCAGCAGTCGCACCGGGGGCGCCGACAATGAGCAGTTCTTC. This translates into CASSRTGGADNEQFF.

The V and J genes are TRBV6-6 and TRBJ2-1; the D is unclear. The germline CDR1 and CDR2 sequences are MNHNY and SVGAGI (reference sequence). CDR3 length: 13 residues. V was trimmed by 5 bases and J by 8 bases, leaving 13 bases between them. The CDR3 reads CASSPRADDEQFF. CDR3 nucleotides: TGTGCCAGCAGTCCCCGGGCGGACGATGAGCAGTTCTTC.

This chain uses TRBV20-1 with TRBJ2-3, with a weak D call TRBD2 (5 bases). V was trimmed by 1 base and J by 2 bases, leaving 10 bases between them. This CDR3 has 14 amino acids. The germline CDR1 and CDR2 sequences are DFQATT and SNEGSKA (reference sequence). The CDR3 sequence: CSARASGTTDTQYF. The CDR3 bases are TGCAGTGCTAGAGCCAGCGGTACCACAGATACGCAGTATTTT.

This clonotype appeared a few times. The chain carries TRBV24-1 and TRBJ1-2; no clear D gene. Germline values: CDR1 KGHDR, CDR2 SFDVKD. The CDR3 has 13 residues. Trimming cost V 4 bases and J 5 bases, with 10 bases left between them. DNA for the CDR3: TGTGCCACCAGTGACACAGCGTTTTATGGCTACACCTTC. Amino acid sequence: CATSDTAFYGYTF.

This chain connects TRBV7-2 to TRBJ2-1, with 9 bases fitting TRBD2. CDR1 is SGHTA and CDR2 is FQGNSA in the germline V gene. This CDR3 contains 12 residues. J lost 15 bases, V lost 0 bases, and 3 bases had no gene match. The CDR3 protein is CASSLARREGFF. CDR3 DNA sequence: TGTGCCAGCAGCTTAGCGCGGCGGGAGGGGTTCTTC.

V is TRBV12-3 or TRBV12-4 and J is TRBJ2-7; the D call may be TRBD1 or TRBD2 (5 bases each). Trimming shortened V by 6 bases and J by 0 bases, and 15 bases separated the two germline ends. CDR3 length equals 15 residues. Here the CDR3 DNA reads TGTGCCAGCAGGCCTCCGGGACGGAGCTCCTACGAGCAGTACTTC. Translation: CASRPPGRSSYEQYF.

This clonotype was found a few times. The gene calls are TRBV12-3 or TRBV12-4 and TRBJ2-7; 11 bases are shared with TRBD2. The J segment lost 2 bases and the V segment lost 1 base, leaving 1 base of the junction unmatched. This CDR3 spans 15 amino acids. The CDR3 loop reads CASSLVGLAAYEQYF. CDR3 nucleotides: TGTGCCAGCAGTTTAGTGGGACTAGCGGCCTACGAGCAGTACTTC.

The V and J genes are TRBV27 and TRBJ2-1; D remains ambiguous. Germline CDR1 is MNHEY and CDR2 is SMNVEV (reference sequence). This CDR3 spans 15 amino acids. V was shortened by 4 bases and J by 1 base, with 11 bases between the two germline ends. Here the CDR3 DNA reads TGTGCCAGCAGTTACCAATACGGATCCTACAATGAGCAGTTCTTC. It codes for CASSYQYGSYNEQFF.

The J gene is TRBJ2-1, the V gene TRBV20-1; 10 bases match TRBD2. Germline CDR1 and CDR2: DFQATT and SNEGSKA (reference sequence). CDR3 length equals 14 residues. The junction had 3 bases not matched to a gene; V was cut back by 5 bases and J by 2 bases. CDR3 loop: CSAVAGGTYNEQFF. CDR3 bases: TGCAGTGCTGTAGCGGGAGGAACCTACAATGAGCAGTTCTTC.

In this sample, this clonotype turned up many times. The chain links TRBV29-1 to TRBJ2-6; 8 nucleotides match TRBD1. V gave up 5 bases and J gave up 2 bases; unmatched junction bases: 5. Per germline, CDR1 SQVTM and CDR2 ANQGSEA. This CDR3 region has 15 residues. CDR3 sequence (DNA): TGCAGCGTTTCGGGACAGGCGGCTGGGGCCAACGTCCTGACTTTC. Its translation is CSVSGQAAGANVLTF.

This clonotype was observed a few times. The V call is TRBV10-3, the J call TRBJ1-4; 7 bases match TRBD1. V dropped 11 bases and J dropped 7; count of bases not matched to a gene: 10. This CDR3 contains 13 residues. Germline V gives CDR1 ENHRY, CDR2 SYGVKD. The CDR3 region has the DNA TGTGCCTCCCAGGGGGACCAGACTGAAAAACTGTTTTTT. Translating gives CASQGDQTEKLFF.

V is TRBV6-2 or TRBV6-3 and J is TRBJ1-2; D is uncertain. From germline, CDR1 is MNHEY and CDR2 SVGEGT. Trimming removed 7 bases at V and 3 bases at J, with 15 bases between. This CDR3 spans 14 amino acids. CDR3 loop: CASKAPDTYYGYTF. DNA for the CDR3: TGTGCCAGCAAAGCCCCCGACACTTACTATGGCTACACCTTC.

This clonotype was seen at least ten times. The chain combines TRBV7-2 with TRBJ1-6; D is ambiguous. V lost 5 bases and J 9 bases, leaving 14 bases between the germline ends. This CDR3 is built from 14 residues. CDR1 and CDR2 from the germline V gene are SGHTA and FQGNSA. CDR3 coding DNA: TGTGCCAGCAGCGTCCACCAATCTGGTTCACCCCTCCACTTT. Protein product: CASSVHQSGSPLHF.

The chain couples TRBV20-1 to TRBJ1-1, with D possibly being TRBD1 (5 bases). This CDR3 has 11 residues. Looked up from germline, CDR1 is DFQATT and CDR2 is SNEGSKA (reference sequence). Trimming took off 8 bases at V and 11 bases at J, with 18 bases between the two ends. CDR3: CSSRDLSVAFF. CDR3 DNA: TGCAGTTCTCGGGACCTTTCAGTCGCTTTCTTT.

This clonotype was found a few times. The chain links TRBV20-1 to TRBJ2-3; D unresolved. Germline V CDR1 and CDR2: DFQATT, SNEGSKA (reference sequence). V gave up 6 bases and J gave up 0 bases, with 7 bases separating them. CDR3 size: 12 residues. CDR3 sequence: CSATASTDTQYF. The DNA of the CDR3 is TGCAGTGCCACGGCTAGCACAGATACGCAGTATTTT.

A few counts support this clonotype. This sequence joins TRBV11-2 and TRBJ2-3; 14 bases line up with TRBD2. V lost 0 bases and J lost 4; bases outside the gene matches: 3. This CDR3 region has 17 residues. Germline CDR1 SGHAT, CDR2 FQNNGV. CDR3 loop: CASSLEGTSGSPDTQYF. DNA of the CDR3: TGTGCCAGCAGCTTAGAAGGGACTAGCGGGAGCCCAGATACGCAGTATTTT.

This clonotype was recorded once. This chain connects TRBV19 to TRBJ1-1; weak D call: TRBD1 (6 bases). From germline, CDR1 is LNHDA and CDR2 SQIVND (reference sequence). Trimming stripped 5 bases from V and 4 bases from J, with 17 bases between. The CDR3 extends over 15 amino acids. This chain's CDR3 is CASSPGGPGSTEAFF. The CDR3 DNA reads as TGTGCCAGTAGTCCCGGGGGGCCAGGGAGCACTGAAGCTTTCTTT.

The V and J genes are TRBV6-5 and TRBJ2-2; a possible D gene is TRBD1 (5 bases). CDR1 and CDR2 from the germline V gene are MNHEY and SVGAGI. The CDR3 is 17 residues long. The V end lost 0 bases, the J end lost 4 bases, and 15 bases lay between the germline ends. CDR3 bases: TGTGCCAGCAGTTACTCGGTTGCCAGGGTCAGCACCGGGGAGCTGTTTTTT. It encodes CASSYSVARVSTGELFF.